This T cell receptor (beta chain) was recorded in a study of identical twins (dated by TCRdb to 2016 to 2017). Context from the whole study: To test whether fetal clonotypes persist, this study deep-sequenced TCR alpha and beta repertoires from monozygotic twins, from unrelated adults of various ages, and from cord blood. To rule out contamination, replicate twin experiments were performed at different times with different library preparation protocols. On the study overall, not on this receptor specifically: Fewer insertions were carried by abundant cord blood beta clonotypes; a weaker similar trend was observed in young adult naive repertoires, while no such trend was observed in memory repertoires. Because the same donors could not be followed over many years, the conclusions relied on cross-sectional statistical analysis. In monozygotic twins, out-of-frame TCR alpha sharing was systematically underestimated by recombination models, although the models agreed with sharing between unrelated individuals. The excess sharing between twins in beta out-of-frame sequences was weaker because fewer shared sequences reduced the signal-to-noise ratio. Invariant T cells such as MAIT and iNKT could partly confound zero-insertion analyses, although diverse VJ usage argued against such confounding for most clonotypes. Out-of-frame TCR alpha sequences shared between twins showed an excess of low generation-probability sequences compared with coincidental sharing between unrelated individuals.

The method behind the library was 5' RACE. The instrument given in TCRdb is Illumina HiSeq 2000. A universal primer binding site was introduced by template switching, and a unique molecular identifier was present in the final cDNA, enabling accurate counting of TCR cDNA molecules. First-strand cDNA for TCR alpha and beta chains was synthesized from specific primers in the conserved constant-segment region. To control for contamination, each cDNA library was double barcoded with a SMART-Mk sample barcode plus Illumina barcodes. TruSeq adapter sequences along with Illumina sample barcodes were introduced in two successive PCR steps. The TCR alpha and beta cDNA libraries were sequenced on the Illumina HiSeq platform using custom primers. The source study handled its data this way. Unique molecular identifiers were extracted from raw reads with MiGEC, and CDR3 positions were determined with MiXCR. Recombination models were inferred per individual with the repgenHMM and IGoR tools using an EM algorithm. The tcR package in R was used for shared clonotype analysis, with sharing normalized by the product of cloneset sizes. Out-of-frame nonproductive sequences were analyzed to study raw recombination free of thymic and clonal selection effects. Starting from the raw public reads, TCRdb applied fastp trimming at Q25, assembled clones with MiXCR and retained in-frame beta chains. Rows matching on CDR3 protein sequence are summarized as one entry with the most common DNA and genes. TCRdb assigned the V and J calls; the authors' analysis was not used. Counted in this sample were approximately 500,000 distinct CDR3 sequences; 15% of them appeared once. The top ten clones comprise roughly 0.46% of the sample.

V was cut back by 0 bases and J by 6 bases, leaving a gap of 9 bases between them. The germline V gene encodes CDR1 LNHNV and CDR2 YYDKDF (reference sequence). Including cysteine and phenylalanine, the CDR3 has 13 amino acids. Just CDR3 DNA is preserved here, 39 bases in frame from base 1. Note on this clonotype: Its antigen is currently not known. No base quality values were provided; no much bigger clone lies one nucleotide off.

Only healthy Caucasian donors were included. Three pairs of female monozygotic twins, all aged 18 to 29 years, made up the twin cohort. CD4+ and CD8+ T cell populations were isolated with positive isolation kits from Invitrogen. This sample was also put to use in a study of yellow fever vaccine responses in identical twins. As the second paper documents: According to the authors, the vaccine-induced T cell response in identical twins seemed to be partly convergent and partly specific to each individual. In the study, vaccine-responding T cell clones were precisely tracked in identical twins.

The sequencing sample was made of CD4+ T cells sorted from blood. This clonotype was sampled from a young woman in good health. The sequence is built from TRBV15 and TRBJ2-7, with no confident D gene call. The sequence in DNA is TGTGCCACCAGCAGAGATTTGGGTAGCGAGCAGTACTTC. Its protein is CATSRDLGSEQYF.